These 27 T cell receptor beta chains came from one sample sequenced in a study of Ad26.COV2.S vaccination and SARS-CoV-2 variants. Treatment reported: around 19 received Ad26.COV2.S at low or high dose, single or two shots; several received placebo; per-sample allocation not given. Day 63 after the first injection of vaccine or placebo was the sampling time. Sequencing used immunoSEQ multiplex PCR; TCRdb keeps in-frame clones, though not all of them. The sample holds roughly 460,000 clones, about nine tenths seen once. This specimen consisted of peripheral blood, obtained in a trial of Ad26.COV2.S vaccine versus placebo. Source of these receptors: a person aged 18-65 years who received the Ad26.COV2.S COVID-19 vaccine or a placebo.

This sequence joins TRBV4-1 and TRBJ1-5; D gene uncertain. Germline loops: CDR1 MGHRA, CDR2 YSYEKL. The CDR3 runs 17 residues. V was trimmed by 4 bases and J by 5 bases, leaving 21 bases between them. CDR3 in amino acids: CASSLGPGFDGDQPQHF. The CDR3 DNA is TGCGCCAGCAGCCTGGGCCCGGGGTTCGATGGGGATCAGCCCCAGCATTTT.

This chain links TRBV19 with TRBJ1-3; 8 bases map to TRBD1. In germline, CDR1 is LNHDA, CDR2 SQIVND (reference sequence). This CDR3 contains 18 residues. The V gene end was trimmed by 9 bases and the J gene end by 0 bases; junction bases not matched to a gene: 16. The CDR3 bases are TGTGCCAGCACTCCGTACGGACAGGGCAAGTACTCTGGAAACACCATATATTTT. Its translation is CASTPYGQGKYSGNTIYF.

In nucleotides, the CDR3 is TGTGCCAGCAGCAGCGAGACTAGCACAGATACGCAGTATTTT. Translating gives CASSSETSTDTQYF. This chain uses TRBV9 with TRBJ2-3; no clear D. Trimming removed 4 bases at V and 0 bases at J, with 9 bases between. In germline, CDR1 is SGDLS, CDR2 YYNGEE. CDR3 length: 14 residues.

V is TRBV4-3 and J is TRBJ1-1, with a possible D match to TRBD1 (6 bases). Looked up from germline, CDR1 is LGHNA and CDR2 is YSLEER. Trimming stripped 3 bases from V and 6 bases from J, with 20 bases between. This CDR3 comprises 16 residues. CDR3 in DNA: TGCGCCAGCAGCCACGAGCCCAGGGGCGGACTCTCTGAAGCTTTCTTT. As protein: CASSHEPRGGLSEAFF.

V usage is TRBV5-1 and J usage is TRBJ1-1; no firm D call. Per the germline V gene, CDR1 is SGHRS and CDR2 is YFSETQ. The V end was cut by 0 bases, the J end by 3 bases, with 12 bases between. The CDR3 length is 15 residues. CDR3 residues: CASSLAGWGDTEAFF. The CDR3 nucleotides read TGCGCCAGCAGCTTGGCCGGCTGGGGTGACACTGAAGCTTTCTTT.

The V gene is TRBV7-8, the J gene TRBJ2-5, with 9 bases fitting TRBD2. Trimming cost V 7 bases and J 10 bases; bases outside gene matches: 16. The CDR3 runs to 15 residues. Germline V gene data show CDR1 as SGHVS and CDR2 as FQNEAQ. CDR3 loop: CASIGGGLASWDQYF. The DNA for the CDR3 is TGTGCCAGCATAGGGGGGGGACTAGCCTCGTGGGACCAGTACTTC.

This clone was detected only once. The rearrangement uses TRBV5-1 and TRBJ2-7; 9 bases agree with TRBD1. The length of the CDR3 is 19 residues. The germline V gene encodes CDR1 SGHRS and CDR2 YFSETQ. The V segment lost 2 bases and the J segment 0 bases; nucleotides outside the gene matches: 15. This CDR3 reads CASSLKPHTGGLSSYEQYF. CDR3 DNA sequence: TGCGCCAGCAGCTTAAAACCACACACAGGGGGCCTGAGCTCCTACGAGCAGTACTTC.

The chain is built from TRBV5-1 and TRBJ2-3; 7 positions match TRBD1. The length of the CDR3 is 15 residues. CDR1 SGHRS and CDR2 YFSETQ come from the germline V gene. The V gene end was trimmed by 5 bases and the J gene end by 0 bases; junction bases not matched to a gene: 6. DNA of the CDR3: TGCGCCAGCAGGGACCCGGGACAGAGCACAGATACGCAGTATTTT. This codes for CASRDPGQSTDTQYF.

The rearrangement links TRBV11-2 to TRBJ2-3, with D tentatively TRBD2 (7 bases). This CDR3 spans 14 amino acids. V lost 5 bases, J lost 5 bases, and 14 bases lay in between. Germline V lookup: CDR1 SGHAT, CDR2 FQNNGV. CDR3 protein: CASSLQGGGDTQYF. The CDR3 coding sequence is TGTGCCAGCAGCCTACAGGGCGGGGGAGATACGCAGTATTTT. Using reference TRBV11-2 and TRBJ2-3 for the parts outside the CDR3, the full variable domain is EAGVAQSPRYKIIEKRQSVAFWCNPISGHATLYWYQQILGQGPKLLIQFQNNGVVDDSQLPKDRFSAERLKGVDSTLKIQPAKLEDSAVYLCASSLQGGGDTQYFGPGTRLTVL.

This clone came up once. Other nucleotide sequences in the sample specify the same CDR3. The chain couples TRBV5-4 to TRBJ1-2; 11 nucleotides line up with TRBD1. CDR1 SGHNT and CDR2 YYREEE come from the germline V gene (reference sequence). The CDR3 consists of 13 residues. V gave up 3 bases and J gave up 6 bases; unmatched junction bases: 1. The CDR3 region has the DNA TGTGCCAGCAGCTGGGACAGGGGGAATGGCTACACCTTC. This sequence encodes CASSWDRGNGYTF.

DNA of the CDR3: TGTGCTAGTGGTCCCCACTACGGGGGGGAGCTGTTTTTT. It yields the protein CASGPHYGGELFF. The J gene is TRBJ2-2, the V gene TRBV12-5, with unresolved D. The ends were cut back, 5 bases at V and 8 bases at J, with 12 bases in the middle. The length of the CDR3 is 13 residues. The germline gives CDR1 LGHNT, CDR2 FRNRAP.

This chain uses TRBV28 with TRBJ1-1, with a tentative D call TRBD1 (6 bases). Germline lookup yields CDR1 MDHEN and CDR2 SYDVKM. V lost 6 bases, J lost 8 bases, and 16 bases lay in between. The CDR3 length is 13 residues. This CDR3 is CASRHTGYLEAFF. The CDR3 coding sequence is TGTGCCAGCAGGCATACAGGGTACCTCGAAGCTTTCTTT.

This rearrangement joins TRBV7-9 to TRBJ2-2; D is uncertain. This CDR3 is 16 amino acids long. V was shortened by 0 bases and J by 2 bases, with 10 bases between the two germline ends. Germline CDR1 and CDR2: SEHNR and FQNEAQ (reference sequence). The DNA for the CDR3 is TGTGCCAGCAGCTTAGCGGTGACCGCTAACACCGGGGAGCTGTTTTTT. Protein sequence: CASSLAVTANTGELFF.

This chain joins TRBV14 and TRBJ1-1, with D possibly being TRBD1 (5 bases). V shed 2 bases and J shed 3 bases, with 16 bases lying between them. Germline V CDR1 and CDR2: SGHDN, FVKESK. This CDR3 has 16 residues. DNA of the CDR3: TGTGCCAGCAGCCAACTTTATCAGGGATCCTACACTGAAGCTTTCTTT. Its protein is CASSQLYQGSYTEAFF.

This rearrangement joins TRBV5-1 to TRBJ2-3; 9 nucleotides match TRBD2. The CDR3 extends over 16 amino acids. V trimming: 1 base; J trimming: 1 base; junction bases outside the gene matches: 4. Germline V lookup: CDR1 SGHRS, CDR2 YFSETQ. The CDR3 loop is CASSLKLAGRTDTQYF. CDR3 nucleotide sequence: TGCGCCAGCAGCTTGAAGCTAGCGGGACGCACAGATACGCAGTATTTT.

This clone was observed a few times. V gene TRBV13 combines with J gene TRBJ1-1; D remains ambiguous. Trimming cost V 5 bases and J 1 base, with 20 bases left between them. Germline values: CDR1 PRHDT, CDR2 FYEKMQ (reference sequence). CDR3 length: 17 residues. CDR3: CASSPPVLVGSNTEAFF. DNA for the CDR3: TGTGCCAGCAGCCCCCCGGTGCTTGTAGGCTCGAACACTGAAGCTTTCTTT.

V and J are TRBV19 and TRBJ2-2; 7 nucleotides agree with TRBD1. Germline V gene sequence: CDR1 LNHDA, CDR2 SQIVND (reference sequence). After removal of 6 bases from V and 5 bases from J, the junction contained 9 bases not matched to a gene. The CDR3 runs to 15 residues. CDR3 coding DNA: TGTGCCAGTAGCAACGACAGGGCAAGGACCGGGGAGCTGTTTTTT. Its translation is CASSNDRARTGELFF.

The rearrangement joins TRBV9 to TRBJ2-1; 11 bases agree with TRBD2. CDR3 length: 14 residues. Trimming at V came to 2 bases and at J to 7 bases, leaving 2 bases not matched to a gene. Germline V lookup: CDR1 SGDLS, CDR2 YYNGEE. CDR3 sequence reads: CASSVSGRGNEQFF. The DNA for the CDR3 is TGTGCCAGCAGCGTTAGCGGGAGGGGTAATGAGCAGTTCTTC.

The chain carries TRBV9 and TRBJ2-1; 9 nucleotides agree with TRBD2. V was pared by 0 bases and J by 8 bases, with 6 bases of the junction left unmatched. Germline-derived CDR1 and CDR2 are SGDLS and YYNGEE. The CDR3 is made up of 15 amino acids. This CDR3 reads CASSVGVSGGYEQFF. CDR3 in DNA: TGTGCCAGCAGCGTAGGGGTTAGCGGGGGCTATGAGCAGTTCTTC.

J is TRBJ2-6 and V is TRBV27; D remains ambiguous. This CDR3 region has 16 residues. Germline-derived CDR1 and CDR2 are MNHEY and SMNVEV (reference sequence). Deletions cut 3 bases from V and 0 bases from J, with 9 bases between. CDR3 nucleotide sequence: TGTGCCAGCAGTTTTGAATGGGTCTCTGGGGCCAACGTCCTGACTTTC. The encoded protein is CASSFEWVSGANVLTF. Variable domain in full (rest from reference TRBV27 and TRBJ2-6): EAQVTQNPRYLITVTGKKLTVTCSQNMNHEYMSWYRQDPGLGLRQIYYSMNVEVTDKGDVPEGYKVSRKEKRNFPLILESPSPNQTSLYFCASSFEWVSGANVLTFGAGSRLTVL.

The chain joins TRBV7-2 to TRBJ1-1; D might be TRBD1 (6 bases). This CDR3 has 17 amino acids. V was pared by 3 bases and J by 5 bases, with 22 bases between. Germline assignment: CDR1 SGHTA and CDR2 FQGNSA. The CDR3 region has the DNA TGTGCCAGCAGCTTGCCTCTGACAGGCAAACCAATAACTGAAGCTTTCTTT. Translated, it gives CASSLPLTGKPITEAFF.

The chain has TRBV29-1 and TRBJ2-1; 7 bases match TRBD2. Germline V gives CDR1 SQVTM, CDR2 ANQGSEA. The length of the CDR3 is 14 residues. The ends lost 3 bases at V and 6 bases at J; junction bases unmatched: 8. DNA of the CDR3: TGCAGCGTTGATGCCGGGCGGGGGTTCAATGAGCAGTTCTTC. Its protein is CSVDAGRGFNEQFF.

The V and J genes are TRBV6-5 and TRBJ2-2; 12 nucleotides align to TRBD2. The germline gives CDR1 MNHEY, CDR2 SVGAGI. The CDR3 extends over 16 amino acids. The V gene end was trimmed by 4 bases and the J gene end by 4 bases; junction bases not matched to a gene: 4. The DNA for the CDR3 is TGTGCCAGCAGTTTCCTAGCGGGGGGGAGCACCGGGGAGCTGTTTTTT. As protein: CASSFLAGGSTGELFF.

This chain joins TRBV5-5 and TRBJ2-7; D is unresolved. The CDR3 totals 15 residues. The germline gives CDR1 SGHKS, CDR2 YYEKEE (reference sequence). V was pared by 1 base and J by 0 bases, with 11 bases between. This chain's CDR3 is CASSLHRTVSYEQYF. CDR3 DNA: TGTGCCAGCAGCTTGCATCGGACGGTCTCCTACGAGCAGTACTTC. The full variable domain, with the rest looked up from reference TRBV5-5 and TRBJ2-7, is DAGVTQSPTHLIKTRGQQVTLRCSPISGHKSVSWYQQVLGQGPQFIFQYYEKEERGRGNFPDRFSARQFPNYSSELNVNALLLGDSALYLCASSLHRTVSYEQYFGPGTRLTVT.

The J gene is TRBJ1-6, the V gene TRBV25-1, with TRBD1 matching 12 bases. Trimming at V came to 5 bases and at J to 9 bases, leaving 5 bases not matched to a gene. Germline V CDR1 and CDR2: MGHDK, SYGVNS. CDR3 length equals 15 residues. The CDR3: CASSLGTGGSSPLHF. The CDR3, as DNA: TGTGCCAGCAGTCTTGGGACAGGGGGCAGTTCACCCCTCCACTTT.

The chain couples TRBV28 to TRBJ1-2, with 8 bases fitting TRBD1. This CDR3 contains 15 residues. The germline CDR1 and CDR2 sequences are MDHEN and SYDVKM. Unmatched junction bases numbered 5, after V lost 5 bases and J lost 0 bases. The CDR3 region has the DNA TGTGCCAGCAGTCGGGACAGGAGTGCTAACTATGGCTACACCTTC. It is translated as CASSRDRSANYGYTF.

This chain uses TRBV14 with TRBJ1-6; D call uncertain. Germline assignment: CDR1 SGHDN and CDR2 FVKESK. This CDR3 spans 15 amino acids. The V end lost 2 bases, the J end lost 5 bases, and 10 bases lay between the germline ends. CDR3 in amino acids: CASSQLGGNNSPLHF. CDR3 in DNA: TGTGCCAGCAGCCAATTGGGTGGGAATAATTCACCCCTCCACTTT.